This T cell receptor beta chain came from a study of blood T cell repertoires in COVID-19. Study as a whole: COVID-19 samples collected from the United States, Italy and Spain covered acute and convalescent phases. PBMCs, B-cell-depleted T cells, or T cells provided the cDNA or gDNA that made up the material.

J lost 6 bases, V lost 7 bases, and 12 bases had no gene match. The CDR3 is 15 amino acids. Germline V gene lookup returns CDR1 KGHDR and CDR2 SFDVKD. Original data processing: Scientists estimated how many nucleated cells there were by amplifying reference gene primers. Sequenced by immunoSEQ multiplex PCR; TCRdb stores in-frame clones only, minus some. V and J calls and clone size follow that table, whereas D and trimming were derived from the DNA. Among more than 95,000 clones listed, more than 70% were seen once. The V call is TRBV24-1, the J call TRBJ2-5; 8 positions match TRBD1. Sequencing was done on a sample of peripheral blood. The TCR comes from an elderly woman with acute or convalescent COVID-19. In DNA, the CDR3 is TGTGCCACCAGCGCCGGACAGGGCATTTTTCAGACCCAGTACTTC. Translating it yields CATSAGQGIFQTQYF.